This TCR beta chain was profiled in a study of T-cell reconstitution after alpha-beta-depleted transplantation in children. The CDR3 sequence is 14 residues long. V lost 0 bases, J lost 14 bases, and 7 bases stayed unmatched. CDR1 is SGHRS and CDR2 is YFSETQ in the germline V gene. This clonotype was recorded a few times. Preparation of the TCRbeta library involved a method that used unique molecular identifiers. TCRdb reanalysed the PCR reads using MiXCR and keeps one entry per CDR3 protein. In the table there are some 530,000 distinct CDR3 sequences, around 13% of which are singletons. The genes are TRBV5-1 and TRBJ2-1, with 11 bases matching TRBD2. The specimen comprised PBMCs from the stem cell graft donor, sampled from the stem cell graft. The origin of this receptor is a human donor who donated a stem cell graft to a child with combined immunodeficiency. Here the CDR3 reads CASSLEVTSGMEFF. The CDR3, as DNA: TGCGCCAGCAGCTTGGAGGTGACTAGCGGGATGGAGTTCTTC.